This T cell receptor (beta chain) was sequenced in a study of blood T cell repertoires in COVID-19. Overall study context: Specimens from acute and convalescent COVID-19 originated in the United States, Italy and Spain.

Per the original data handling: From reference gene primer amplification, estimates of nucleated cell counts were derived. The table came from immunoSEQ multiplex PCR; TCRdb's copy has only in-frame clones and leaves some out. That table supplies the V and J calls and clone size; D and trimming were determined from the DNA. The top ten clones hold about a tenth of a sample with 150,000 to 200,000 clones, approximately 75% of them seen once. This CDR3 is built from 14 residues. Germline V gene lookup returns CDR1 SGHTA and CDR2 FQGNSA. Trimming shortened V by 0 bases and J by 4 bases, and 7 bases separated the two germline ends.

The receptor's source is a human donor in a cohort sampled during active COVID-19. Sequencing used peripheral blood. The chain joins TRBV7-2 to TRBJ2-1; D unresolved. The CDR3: CASSLAALYNEQFF. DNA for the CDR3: TGTGCCAGCAGCTTAGCGGCTTTGTACAATGAGCAGTTCTTC.